This entry concerns a single TCR beta chain. Clones were sequenced by immunoSEQ multiplex PCR, and TCRdb holds only the in-frame ones, with some missing. The top ten hold more than 4% of the sample, which has around 200,000 clones, 75% to 90% seen once. V lost 4 bases and J lost 6; bases outside the gene matches: 12. Germline V gene sequence: CDR1 SGHRS, CDR2 YFSETQ. The CDR3 contains 17 residues. The data stem from a study of blood T cell repertoires in COVID-19. About the research overall: T cells, B-cell-depleted T cells, or PBMCs supplied cDNA or gDNA.

A PCR-confirmed or clinician-diagnosed COVID-19 case had contacted exposed participants within 2 weeks of entry. The sequenced sample was PBMCs or T cells enriched from blood (not recorded which). The sequence came from a woman in her thirties who had been exposed to COVID-19. This chain connects TRBV5-1 to TRBJ2-1; 11 nucleotides match TRBD2. The CDR3 here is CASSGISSGGRVNEQFF. CDR3 DNA sequence: TGCGCCAGCAGCGGCATATCTAGCGGGGGGCGGGTCAATGAGCAGTTCTTC. The variable domain in full, completed from reference TRBV5-1 and TRBJ2-1, reads KAGVTQTPRYLIKTRGQQVTLSCSPISGHRSVSWYQQTPGQGLQFLFEYFSETQRNKGNFPGRFSGRQFSNSRSEMNVSTLELGDSALYLCASSGISSGGRVNEQFFGPGTRLTVL.